The next 32 T cell receptor beta chains were all read from a single sample in a study of blood T cell repertoires in COVID-19. This table comes from immunoSEQ multiplex PCR, and its TCRdb copy is limited to in-frame clones, with some not included. Among roughly 330,000 clones, over 75% were seen once, and the ten largest hold less than 6%. Sequenced material: PBMCs or T cells enriched from blood (not recorded which). Receptors were obtained from a woman aged 30 to 39 who had recovered from COVID-19.

V and J are TRBV4-2 and TRBJ2-3; no reliable D call. This CDR3 is 13 amino acids long. Trimming removed 0 bases from V and 3 bases from J, with 4 bases in between. CDR1 and CDR2 (germline): LGHNA, YNFKEQ. The CDR3 reads CASSQERTDTQYF. As DNA, the CDR3 is TGTGCCAGCAGCCAAGAGAGGACAGATACGCAGTATTTT.

As for this clone: Within the sample, other DNA sequences also encode this same CDR3. This rearrangement joins TRBV6-2 or TRBV6-3 to TRBJ1-5; perhaps TRBD1 as D (6 bases). Germline V gene lookup returns CDR1 MNHEY and CDR2 SVGEGT. With 6 bases removed from V and 6 bases from J, the gap between germline ends came to 9 bases. This CDR3 has 12 residues. The CDR3 region has the DNA TGTGCCAGCAGCCCCAGGGGTCAGCCCCAGCATTTT. Encoded protein: CASSPRGQPQHF.

This clone was counted a single time. The chain links TRBV15 to TRBJ2-2, with 7 bases that match TRBD1. The CDR3 has 15 residues. Losses at the gene ends were 7 bases for V and 0 bases for J; bases not matched to a gene: 5. Germline loops: CDR1 LNHNV, CDR2 YYDKDF (reference sequence). DNA of the CDR3: TGTGCCACCAACCCCGGGACAGCGAACACCGGGGAGCTGTTTTTT. It encodes CATNPGTANTGELFF.

The V gene is TRBV5-6, the J gene TRBJ1-6, with TRBD1 matching 10 bases. CDR1 SGHDT and CDR2 YYEEEE come from the germline V gene. The CDR3 is 15 amino acids. V lost 0 bases to trimming and J lost 8 bases; unmatched junction nucleotides: 2. The CDR3 loop is CASSLGGQGYSPLHF. As DNA, the CDR3 is TGTGCCAGCAGCTTGGGGGGACAGGGGTATTCACCCCTCCACTTT.

This clone was recorded once. The chain combines TRBV7-3 with TRBJ2-3; perhaps TRBD1 as D (5 bases). The CDR3 is 13 residues long. Germline V gene lookup returns CDR1 SGHTA and CDR2 FQGTGA. V gave up 4 bases and J gave up 6 bases, with 11 bases separating them. The CDR3 DNA follows: TGTGCCAGCAGCTGGGGCCCAGACGATACGCAGTATTTT. Its translation is CASSWGPDDTQYF.

The chain carries TRBV4-3 and TRBJ2-3; a weak D match, TRBD1 (6 bases). The V gene lost 4 bases and the J gene lost 3 bases, with 17 bases spanning the gap. Germline V gene data show CDR1 as LGHNA and CDR2 as YSLEER. The CDR3 consists of 16 residues. CDR3 sequence: CASSLNQGSPTDTQYF. The CDR3, as DNA: TGCGCCAGCAGCCTTAATCAGGGGAGCCCGACAGATACGCAGTATTTT.

The chain combines TRBV6-5 with TRBJ1-2; D may be TRBD1 (6 bases). The CDR3 consists of 13 residues. The germline V gene encodes CDR1 MNHEY and CDR2 SVGAGI. Between the trimmed V and J ends, which lost 5 bases and 6 bases, there was a span of 13 bases. CDR3 amino acids: CASSLSTGHGYTF. DNA of the CDR3: TGTGCCAGCAGTCTCTCCACAGGGCATGGCTACACCTTC.

The chain recombines TRBV29-1 with TRBJ2-6, with D unresolved. The CDR3 covers 14 residues. V was pared by 6 bases and J by 4 bases, with 13 bases between. CDR1 and CDR2 from the germline V gene are SQVTM and ANQGSEA. Here the CDR3 DNA reads TGCAGCGTGCTCCTGGCAACGGGGGCCAACGTCCTGACTTTC. Translation gives CSVLLATGANVLTF.

V gene TRBV30 combines with J gene TRBJ1-4; the match to TRBD1 covers 10 bases. Germline V gene sequence: CDR1 GTSNPN, CDR2 SVGIG (reference sequence). CDR3 length: 17 residues. V shed 3 bases, J shed 3 bases, and the junction held 10 bases outside the gene matches. The CDR3 nucleotides read TGTGCCTGGAGAACCCCGGGACAGGGGTCCGCTAATGAAAAACTGTTTTTT. Encoded protein: CAWRTPGQGSANEKLFF.

The chain uses TRBV27 and TRBJ1-3, with no clear D. V was cut by 5 bases and J by 0 bases, with 17 bases left in between. The CDR3 consists of 17 residues. CDR1 is MNHEY and CDR2 is SMNVEV in the germline V gene (reference sequence). As DNA, the CDR3 is TGTGCCAGCAGTCCGACTTTCGATACGAACTCTGGAAACACCATATATTTT. Amino acid sequence: CASSPTFDTNSGNTIYF.

DNA of the CDR3: TGTGCCAGCAGCCGCCGGACAGCCCGAGGCGATCAGCCCCAGCATTTT. This encodes CASSRRTARGDQPQHF. V gene TRBV7-8 combines with J gene TRBJ1-5; possibly TRBD1 for D (6 bases). There are 16 residues in the CDR3. Trimming removed 5 bases from V and 5 bases from J, with 19 bases in between. Looked up from germline, CDR1 is SGHVS and CDR2 is FQNEAQ.

The chain has TRBV4-2 and TRBJ2-7, with TRBD1 as a possible D gene (6 bases). This CDR3 has 15 amino acids. Trimming shortened V by 0 bases and J by 4 bases, and 13 bases separated the two germline ends. The germline V gene has CDR1 LGHNA and CDR2 YNFKEQ. In DNA, the CDR3 is TGTGCCAGCAGCCAAGATTGGGACACCTTATACGAGCAGTACTTC. This codes for CASSQDWDTLYEQYF.

The chain is built from TRBV6-1 and TRBJ2-1; 9 positions match TRBD1. CDR1 is MNHNS and CDR2 is SASEGT in the germline V gene. The CDR3 has 11 amino acids. J was trimmed by 14 bases and V by 2 bases; bases with no gene match: 1. The CDR3 DNA reads as TGTGCCAGCAGTGAACGGGACAGGGAGTTCTTC. It yields the protein CASSERDREFF.

The rearrangement joins TRBV18 to TRBJ1-4, with 8 bases lining up with TRBD1. This CDR3 is built from 15 residues. The germline gives CDR1 KGHSH, CDR2 LQKENI. The V and J ends lost 3 bases and 3 bases, in that order; junction bases with no gene match: 3. CDR3 coding DNA: TGTGCCAGCTCACCCAAACAGGGGGCTAATGAAAAACTGTTTTTT. This sequence encodes CASSPKQGANEKLFF.

In this sample, this clone turned up once. The chain combines TRBV7-9 with TRBJ2-1; the D gene is possibly TRBD1 (6 bases). Germline V lookup: CDR1 SEHNR, CDR2 FQNEAQ (reference sequence). The V end was cut by 1 base, the J end by 5 bases, with 18 bases between. The CDR3 loop spans 17 amino acids. This chain's CDR3 is CASSLGGTGHGNNEQFF. CDR3 bases: TGTGCCAGCAGCTTAGGAGGTACGGGACATGGTAACAATGAGCAGTTCTTC.

This chain uses TRBV18 with TRBJ1-2; 11 nucleotides align to TRBD1. Germline lookup yields CDR1 KGHSH and CDR2 LQKENI. Unmatched junction bases numbered 8, after V lost 2 bases and J lost 6 bases. This CDR3 has 16 residues. This CDR3 is CASSPVRTGGGDGYTF. The CDR3 bases are TGTGCCAGCTCACCAGTTCGGACAGGGGGCGGAGATGGCTACACCTTC.

This clone was seen a handful of times. This sequence joins TRBV5-5 and TRBJ1-1, with D unresolved. Germline V gene lookup returns CDR1 SGHKS and CDR2 YYEKEE (reference sequence). The CDR3 has 12 residues. Between the trimmed V and J ends, which lost 7 bases and 4 bases, there was a span of 11 bases. The CDR3, as DNA: TGTGCCAGCCTGCAAGGGAGCACTGAAGCTTTCTTT. The encoded protein is CASLQGSTEAFF.

The V gene is TRBV20-1, the J gene TRBJ1-1; TRBD1 might be the D (5 bases). This CDR3 has 12 amino acids. The V end lost 3 bases, the J end lost 12 bases, and 17 bases lay between the germline ends. Germline loops: CDR1 DFQATT, CDR2 SNEGSKA (reference sequence). CDR3 protein: CSASIPGRETFF. CDR3 sequence (DNA): TGCAGTGCTAGTATCCCAGGCAGGGAAACTTTCTTT.

The chain links TRBV11-2 to TRBJ2-3; 9 bases map to TRBD1. This CDR3 region has 17 residues. CDR1 and CDR2 (germline): SGHAT, FQNNGV. The trim removed 5 bases at V and 6 bases at J, leaving 15 bases unmatched. DNA for the CDR3: TGTGCCAGCAGCCATCCTCGACAGGGGGGGTATGGGGATACGCAGTATTTT. As protein: CASSHPRQGGYGDTQYF.

The rearrangement joins TRBV28 to TRBJ2-4; the match to TRBD1 covers 7 bases. V shed 5 bases, J shed 8 bases, and the junction held 12 bases outside the gene matches. The CDR3 is 15 residues long. Germline-derived CDR1 and CDR2 are MDHEN and SYDVKM. The CDR3 DNA is TGTGCCAGCAGTCTCAACCCCGGGACAGTAGACATTCAGTACTTC. Amino acids: CASSLNPGTVDIQYF.

V usage is TRBV6-5 and J usage is TRBJ2-7, with D possibly matching TRBD2 (5 bases). Germline CDR1 MNHEY, CDR2 SVGAGI. Trimming removed 4 bases from V and 5 bases from J, with 15 bases in between. The CDR3 sequence is 14 residues long. The CDR3 DNA reads TGTGCCAGCAGTTCCGGAGGTAGCGTCGACGAGCAGTACTTC. It specifies CASSSGGSVDEQYF.

The chain is built from TRBV4-2 and TRBJ1-6, with D tentatively TRBD1 (5 bases). The CDR3 has 17 amino acids. The V gene's germline CDR1 is LGHNA and CDR2 YNFKEQ. Trimming cost V 0 bases and J 5 bases, with 14 bases left between them. In nucleotides, the CDR3 is TGTGCCAGCAGCCAAGAGCCAAGGGCAGGGAATAATTCACCCCTCCACTTT. The encoded protein is CASSQEPRAGNNSPLHF.

The chain carries TRBV11-3 and TRBJ1-1; D is perhaps TRBD1 (6 bases). Deletions cut 5 bases from V and 5 bases from J, with 12 bases between. The CDR3 runs to 13 residues. CDR1 is SGHNT and CDR2 is YENEEA in the germline V gene. CDR3 sequence: CASSRGGRTEAFF. In DNA, the CDR3 is TGTGCCAGCAGCCGGGGGGGGCGGACTGAAGCTTTCTTT.

V usage is TRBV6-4 and J usage is TRBJ1-2; possibly TRBD1 for D (5 bases). The CDR3 loop spans 16 amino acids. CDR1 is MRHNA, CDR2 SNTAGT, per germline. Trimming removed 0 bases from V and 6 bases from J, with 17 bases in between. In DNA form, the CDR3 reads TGTGCCAGCAGTGACTCGATGAATAGGGGAATCAATGGCTACACCTTC. Protein product: CASSDSMNRGINGYTF.

The chain employs TRBV3-1 (or the pseudogene TRBV3-2) and TRBJ1-1, with D maybe TRBD1 (6 bases). Germline CDR1 reads LGHDT; CDR2 reads YNNKEL (reference sequence). The CDR3 totals 13 residues. V lost 4 bases and J lost 7, with 13 bases in between. The CDR3 nucleotides read TGTGCCAGCAGCCGGCAGGGGAGGGTTGAAGCTTTCTTT. This codes for CASSRQGRVEAFF.

V usage is TRBV4-2 and J usage is TRBJ1-1; 7 bases align to TRBD1. CDR1 is LGHNA, CDR2 YNFKEQ, per germline. The V gene end was trimmed by 0 bases and the J gene end by 11 bases; junction bases not matched to a gene: 6. This CDR3 comprises 13 residues. The chain's CDR3 is CASSQERGRKAFF. DNA for the CDR3: TGTGCCAGCAGCCAAGAGAGGGGGCGCAAGGCTTTCTTT.

This chain connects TRBV4-1 to TRBJ1-6, with D possibly matching TRBD1 (5 bases). With 1 base removed from V and 5 bases from J, the gap between germline ends came to 15 bases. Germline V gene sequence: CDR1 MGHRA, CDR2 YSYEKL. The CDR3 runs 17 residues. The CDR3 protein is CASSQAPGSADNSPLHF. The DNA of the CDR3 is TGCGCCAGCAGCCAAGCTCCAGGGTCGGCCGATAATTCACCCCTCCACTTT.

The chain recombines TRBV5-4 with TRBJ2-1; TRBD2 matches 8 bases. There are 15 residues in the CDR3. The V gene's germline CDR1 is SGHNT and CDR2 YYREEE (reference sequence). V was clipped by 0 bases and J by 4 bases; unmatched bases: 3. The CDR3 loop reads CASSLDAGGYNEQFF. The CDR3 DNA is TGTGCCAGCAGCTTGGACGCGGGGGGATACAATGAGCAGTTCTTC. Full variable domain (remainder filled in from reference TRBV5-4 and TRBJ2-1): ETGVTQSPTHLIKTRGQQVTLRCSSQSGHNTVSWYQQALGQGPQFIFQYYREEENGRGNFPPRFSGLQFPNYSSELNVNALELDDSALYLCASSLDAGGYNEQFFGPGTRLTVL.

This chain connects TRBV7-7 to TRBJ2-5; 8 bases match TRBD2. The length of the CDR3 is 15 residues. Germline CDR1 is SSHAT and CDR2 is FNYEAQ (reference sequence). Unmatched junction bases numbered 4, after V lost 2 bases and J lost 2 bases. CDR3: CASSLRGGKQETQYF. The CDR3 DNA reads as TGTGCCAGCAGCTTACGGGGGGGAAAACAAGAGACCCAGTACTTC.

The V and J genes are TRBV7-2 and TRBJ1-1; tentatively, D is TRBD1 (6 bases). This CDR3 has 14 amino acids. Trimming left V 2 bases short and J 2 bases short, with 9 bases between. From germline, CDR1 is SGHTA and CDR2 FQGNSA. CDR3 sequence reads: CASSLYRVNTEAFF. CDR3 sequence (DNA): TGTGCCAGCAGCTTATACAGGGTTAACACTGAAGCTTTCTTT.

This rearrangement joins TRBV14 to TRBJ1-1; D uncertain. CDR3 length equals 13 residues. The germline V gene has CDR1 SGHDN and CDR2 FVKESK. The V and J ends lost 2 bases and 7 bases respectively, with 11 bases between them. The CDR3 loop is CASSQSRRSEAFF. In DNA form, the CDR3 reads TGTGCCAGCAGCCAATCCCGGCGGAGTGAAGCTTTCTTT.

CDR3 protein: CASSPGQGRGEKLFF. CDR3 in DNA: TGCGCCAGCAGCCCAGGACAGGGTCGAGGCGAAAAACTGTTTTTT. The V call is TRBV5-1, the J call TRBJ1-4; 8 nucleotides line up with TRBD1. Germline assignment: CDR1 SGHRS and CDR2 YFSETQ. V lost 4 bases and J lost 8; bases outside the gene matches: 10. The CDR3 runs 15 residues.